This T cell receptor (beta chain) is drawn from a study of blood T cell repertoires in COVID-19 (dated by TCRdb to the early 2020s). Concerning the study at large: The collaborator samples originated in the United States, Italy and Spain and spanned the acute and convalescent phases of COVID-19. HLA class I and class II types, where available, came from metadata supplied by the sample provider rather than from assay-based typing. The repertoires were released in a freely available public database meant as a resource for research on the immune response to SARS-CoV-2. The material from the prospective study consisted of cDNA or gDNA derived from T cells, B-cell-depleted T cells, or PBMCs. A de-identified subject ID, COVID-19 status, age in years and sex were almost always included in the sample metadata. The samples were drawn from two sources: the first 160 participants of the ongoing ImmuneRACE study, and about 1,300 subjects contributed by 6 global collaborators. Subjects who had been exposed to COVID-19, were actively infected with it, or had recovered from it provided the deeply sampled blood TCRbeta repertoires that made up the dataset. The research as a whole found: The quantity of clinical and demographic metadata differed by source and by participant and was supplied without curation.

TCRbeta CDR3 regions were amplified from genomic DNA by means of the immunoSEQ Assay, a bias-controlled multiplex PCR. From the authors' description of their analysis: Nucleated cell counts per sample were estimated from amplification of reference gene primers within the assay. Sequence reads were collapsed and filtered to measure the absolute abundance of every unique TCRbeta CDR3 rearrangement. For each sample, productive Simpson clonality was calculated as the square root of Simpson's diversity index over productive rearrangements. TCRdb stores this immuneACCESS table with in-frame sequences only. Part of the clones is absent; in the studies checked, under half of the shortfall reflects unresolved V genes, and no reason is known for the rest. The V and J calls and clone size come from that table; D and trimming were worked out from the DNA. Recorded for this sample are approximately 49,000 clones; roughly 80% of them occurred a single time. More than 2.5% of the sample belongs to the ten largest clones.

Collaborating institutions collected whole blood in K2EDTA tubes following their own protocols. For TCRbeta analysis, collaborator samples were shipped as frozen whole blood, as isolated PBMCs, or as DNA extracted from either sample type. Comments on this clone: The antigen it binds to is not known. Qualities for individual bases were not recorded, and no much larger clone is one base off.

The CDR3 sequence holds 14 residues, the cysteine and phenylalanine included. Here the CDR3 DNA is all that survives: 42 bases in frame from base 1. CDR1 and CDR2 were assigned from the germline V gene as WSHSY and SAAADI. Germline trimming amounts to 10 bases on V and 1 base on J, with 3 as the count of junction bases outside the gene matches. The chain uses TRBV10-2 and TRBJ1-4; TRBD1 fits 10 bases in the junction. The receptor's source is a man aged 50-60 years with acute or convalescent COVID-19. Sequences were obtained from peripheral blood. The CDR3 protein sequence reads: CATWTGGTNEKLFF. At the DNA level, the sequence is TGCGCCACCTGGACAGGGGGAACTAATGAAAAACTGTTTTTT.